Listed below are T cell receptor beta chains from one sample, sequenced in a study of cytomegalovirus exposure and HLA in healthy donors. Assay used: immunoSEQ multiplex PCR; TCRdb lists only in-frame clones, some missing. This sample has about 160,000 clones; 70% to 85% occur once, and the top ten carry under 7.5%. Sequencing input: PBMCs. The origin of the receptors is a man aged 45-65 years in good health and CMV-seropositive. Both conserved end residues are part of each CDR3. D genes are given only for firm matches. Clone size is not always given. Where it is, it says once, few, many or a class for expanded clones.

d_gene: TRBD1
v_gene: TRBV27
abundance: -
j_gene: TRBJ2-3
CDR3aa: CASSPGTGVPPDTQYF
CDR3nt: TGTGCCAGCAGTCCCGGGACAGGGGTCCCGCCAGATACGCAGTATTTT

d_gene: TRBD2
v_gene: TRBV7-6
abundance: -
j_gene: TRBJ2-3
CDR3aa: CASRPGLAGTDTQYF
CDR3nt: TGTGCCAGCAGGCCGGGACTAGCTGGTACAGATACGCAGTATTTT

d_gene: TRBD2
v_gene: TRBV11-2
abundance: -
j_gene: TRBJ2-3
CDR3aa: CASSLASGRSSQYF
CDR3nt: TGTGCCAGCAGCTTAGCTAGCGGGAGAAGTTCGCAGTATTTT

d_gene: TRBD1
v_gene: TRBV6-1
abundance: -
j_gene: TRBJ1-3
CDR3aa: CASSEGTARNTIYF
CDR3nt: TGTGCCAGCAGTGAGGGGACAGCTAGAAACACCATATATTTT

d_gene: -
v_gene: TRBV29-1
abundance: -
j_gene: TRBJ2-5
CDR3aa: CSVESPRGTQYF
CDR3nt: TGCAGCGTTGAGAGCCCCAGGGGGACCCAGTACTTC

d_gene: TRBD2
v_gene: TRBV10-3
abundance: -
j_gene: TRBJ2-2
CDR3aa: CAIGTGTSNAELFF
CDR3nt: TGTGCCATCGGAACCGGGACTAGTAACGCGGAGCTGTTTTTT

d_gene: -
v_gene: TRBV7-8
abundance: -
j_gene: TRBJ2-1
CDR3aa: CASSLGSVNEQFF
CDR3nt: TGTGCCAGCAGCTTAGGATCAGTGAATGAGCAGTTCTTC

d_gene: TRBD2
v_gene: TRBV9
abundance: -
j_gene: TRBJ2-3
CDR3aa: CASSVDGLAASTDTQYF
CDR3nt: TGTGCCAGCAGCGTAGACGGACTAGCGGCTAGCACAGATACGCAGTATTTT

d_gene: TRBD1
v_gene: TRBV10-3
abundance: -
j_gene: TRBJ2-7
CDR3aa: CAIRDRGPLLEQYF
CDR3nt: TGTGCCATCAGGGACAGGGGTCCCTTACTCGAGCAGTACTTC

d_gene: TRBD1
v_gene: TRBV19
abundance: -
j_gene: TRBJ2-7
CDR3aa: CASRGTGGNEQYF
CDR3nt: TGTGCCAGTAGGGGGACAGGGGGCAACGAGCAGTACTTC

d_gene: -
v_gene: TRBV11-2
abundance: -
j_gene: TRBJ1-4
CDR3aa: CASSLDPSAVPGEKLFF
CDR3nt: TGTGCCAGCAGCTTAGATCCCTCGGCTGTCCCGGGTGAAAAACTGTTTTTT

d_gene: -
v_gene: TRBV10-3
abundance: -
j_gene: TRBJ2-3
CDR3aa: CAISEGAGAADTQYF
CDR3nt: TGTGCCATCAGTGAAGGTGCGGGGGCGGCGGATACGCAGTATTTT

d_gene: -
v_gene: TRBV29-1
abundance: -
j_gene: TRBJ2-7
CDR3aa: CSALTGYEQYF
CDR3nt: TGCAGCGCGCTGACAGGCTACGAGCAGTACTTC

d_gene: -
v_gene: TRBV6-5
abundance: -
j_gene: TRBJ2-7
CDR3aa: CASSYVPTGSYEQYF
CDR3nt: TGTGCCAGCAGTTACGTCCCTACAGGGTCCTACGAGCAGTACTTC

d_gene: TRBD1
v_gene: TRBV19
abundance: -
j_gene: TRBJ1-5
CDR3aa: CASDLSGGKQPQHF
CDR3nt: TGTGCCAGTGACTTATCAGGGGGAAAACAGCCCCAGCATTTT

d_gene: -
v_gene: TRBV5-1
abundance: -
j_gene: TRBJ2-2
CDR3aa: CASSLNGVSRTGELFF
CDR3nt: TGCGCCAGCAGCTTGAACGGGGTCTCGAGGACCGGGGAGCTGTTTTTT

d_gene: -
v_gene: TRBV5-1
abundance: -
j_gene: TRBJ2-6
CDR3aa: CASSLQGSGANVLTF
CDR3nt: TGCGCCAGCAGCTTACAGGGCTCTGGGGCCAACGTCCTGACTTTC

d_gene: -
v_gene: TRBV13
abundance: once
j_gene: TRBJ2-7
CDR3aa: CASSDENSREQYF
CDR3nt: TGTGCCAGCAGCGACGAAAACTCTAGGGAGCAGTACTTC

d_gene: -
v_gene: TRBV4-1
abundance: -
j_gene: TRBJ1-5
CDR3aa: CASSQDTGTKKSNQPQHF
CDR3nt: TGCGCCAGCAGCCAAGATACAGGCACTAAAAAAAGCAATCAGCCCCAGCATTTT

d_gene: -
v_gene: TRBV7-3
abundance: -
j_gene: TRBJ2-2
CDR3aa: CASSYRDNHQVGELFF
CDR3nt: TGTGCCAGCAGCTACCGGGACAACCACCAGGTCGGGGAGCTGTTTTTT

d_gene: TRBD2
v_gene: TRBV2
abundance: -
j_gene: TRBJ2-1
CDR3aa: CASKEAGGPHEQFF
CDR3nt: TGTGCCAGCAAAGAAGCGGGAGGGCCCCATGAGCAGTTCTTC

d_gene: -
v_gene: TRBV5-1
abundance: -
j_gene: TRBJ2-3
CDR3aa: CASSSTVTDTQYF
CDR3nt: TGCGCCAGCAGCTCCACAGTGACAGATACGCAGTATTTT

d_gene: -
v_gene: TRBV6-5
abundance: -
j_gene: TRBJ1-1
CDR3aa: CASSSLGGNTEAFF
CDR3nt: TGTGCCAGCAGTTCCCTCGGGGGAAACACTGAAGCTTTCTTT

d_gene: -
v_gene: TRBV25-1
abundance: -
j_gene: TRBJ2-2
CDR3aa: CASRRGRNTGELFF
CDR3nt: TGTGCCAGCAGGAGAGGCAGAAACACCGGGGAGCTGTTTTTT

d_gene: -
v_gene: TRBV19
abundance: few
j_gene: TRBJ2-1
CDR3aa: CASSMGQGKILFF
CDR3nt: TGTGCCAGTAGTATGGGCCAGGGTAAAATTTTGTTCTTC

d_gene: -
v_gene: TRBV7-9
abundance: -
j_gene: TRBJ1-2
CDR3aa: CASSPSPTVNYGYTF
CDR3nt: TGTGCCAGCAGCCCTTCACCTACAGTTAACTATGGCTACACCTTC

d_gene: TRBD1
v_gene: TRBV11-2
abundance: -
j_gene: TRBJ2-5
CDR3aa: CASSLGDRGGETQYF
CDR3nt: TGTGCCAGCAGCTTAGGGGACAGGGGAGGAGAGACCCAGTACTTC

d_gene: TRBD2
v_gene: TRBV4-1
abundance: -
j_gene: TRBJ2-5
CDR3aa: CASSQAGLAEQETQYF
CDR3nt: TGCGCCAGCAGCCAAGCGGGGCTAGCGGAACAAGAGACCCAGTACTTC

d_gene: -
v_gene: TRBV27
abundance: -
j_gene: TRBJ1-2
CDR3aa: CASSDNPQGGSGYTF
CDR3nt: TGTGCCAGCAGCGACAACCCTCAGGGAGGGAGTGGCTACACCTTC

d_gene: TRBD1
v_gene: TRBV5-6
abundance: -
j_gene: TRBJ2-5
CDR3aa: CASSYDRVGETQYF
CDR3nt: TGTGCCAGCAGCTACGACAGGGTAGGGGAGACCCAGTACTTC

d_gene: -
v_gene: TRBV7-3
abundance: -
j_gene: TRBJ2-6
CDR3aa: CASSLNRGSGANVLTF
CDR3nt: TGTGCCAGCAGCCTGAATAGGGGATCTGGGGCCAACGTCCTGACTTTC